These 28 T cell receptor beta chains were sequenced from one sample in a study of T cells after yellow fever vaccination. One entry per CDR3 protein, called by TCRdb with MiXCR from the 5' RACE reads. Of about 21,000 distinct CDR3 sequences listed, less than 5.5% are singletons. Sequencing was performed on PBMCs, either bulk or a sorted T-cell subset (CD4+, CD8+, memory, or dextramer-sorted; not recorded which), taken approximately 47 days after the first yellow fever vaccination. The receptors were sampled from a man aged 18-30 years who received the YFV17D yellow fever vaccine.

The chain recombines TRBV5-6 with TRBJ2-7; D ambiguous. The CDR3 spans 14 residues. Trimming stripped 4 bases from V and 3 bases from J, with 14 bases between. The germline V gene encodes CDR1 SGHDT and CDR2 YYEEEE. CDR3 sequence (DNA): TGTGCCAGCAGCAACCCCACAAGGATCTACGAGCAGTACGTC. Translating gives CASSNPTRIYEQYV.

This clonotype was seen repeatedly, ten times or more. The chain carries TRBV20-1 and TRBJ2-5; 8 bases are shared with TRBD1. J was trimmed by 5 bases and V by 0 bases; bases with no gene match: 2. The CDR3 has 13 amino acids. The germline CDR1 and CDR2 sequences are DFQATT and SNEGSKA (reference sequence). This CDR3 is CSARDDRGETQYF. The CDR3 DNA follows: TGCAGTGCTAGAGATGACAGGGGTGAGACCCAGTACTTC.

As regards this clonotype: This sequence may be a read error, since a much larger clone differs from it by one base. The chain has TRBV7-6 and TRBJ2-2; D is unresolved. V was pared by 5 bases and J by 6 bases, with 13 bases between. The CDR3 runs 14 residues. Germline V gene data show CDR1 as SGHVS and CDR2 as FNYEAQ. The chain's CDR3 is CASSQGVAAGELFF. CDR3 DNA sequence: TGTGCCAGCAGCCAAGGTGTGGCGGCCGGGGAGCTGTTTTTT.

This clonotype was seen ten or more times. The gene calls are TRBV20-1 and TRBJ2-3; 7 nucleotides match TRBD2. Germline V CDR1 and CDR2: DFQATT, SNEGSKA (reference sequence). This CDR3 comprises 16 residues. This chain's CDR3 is CRVRRAGIGNTDTQYF. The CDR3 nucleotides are TGCAGGGTTAGGAGAGCGGGGATCGGAAACACAGATACGCAGTATTTT.

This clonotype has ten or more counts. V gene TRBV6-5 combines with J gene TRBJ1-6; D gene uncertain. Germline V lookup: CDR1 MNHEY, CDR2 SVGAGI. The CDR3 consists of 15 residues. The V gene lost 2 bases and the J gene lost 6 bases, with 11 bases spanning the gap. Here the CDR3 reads CASSYSPTFNSPLHF. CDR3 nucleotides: TGTGCCAGCAGTTACAGCCCAACATTTAATTCACCCCTCCACTTT.

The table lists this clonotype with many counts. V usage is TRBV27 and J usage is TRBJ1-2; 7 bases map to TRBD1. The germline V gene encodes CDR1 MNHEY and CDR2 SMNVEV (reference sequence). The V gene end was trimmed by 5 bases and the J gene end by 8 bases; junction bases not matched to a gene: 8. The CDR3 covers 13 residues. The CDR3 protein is CASSTLRGDGYTF. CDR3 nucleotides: TGTGCCAGCAGTACGCTCAGGGGGGACGGCTACACCTTC.

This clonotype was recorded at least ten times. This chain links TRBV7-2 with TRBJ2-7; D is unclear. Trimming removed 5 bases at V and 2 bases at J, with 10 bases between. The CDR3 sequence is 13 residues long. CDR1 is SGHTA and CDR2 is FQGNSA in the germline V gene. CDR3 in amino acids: CASSLYSTYEQYF. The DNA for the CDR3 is TGTGCCAGCAGCCTTTACAGCACCTACGAGCAGTACTTC.

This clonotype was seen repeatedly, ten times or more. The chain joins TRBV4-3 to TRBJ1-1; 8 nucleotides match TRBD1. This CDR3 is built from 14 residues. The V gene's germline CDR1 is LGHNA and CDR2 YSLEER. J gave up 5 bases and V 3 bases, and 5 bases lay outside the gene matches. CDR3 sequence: CASSQLYRGTEAFF. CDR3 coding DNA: TGCGCCAGCAGCCAGCTTTACAGGGGGACTGAAGCTTTCTTT.

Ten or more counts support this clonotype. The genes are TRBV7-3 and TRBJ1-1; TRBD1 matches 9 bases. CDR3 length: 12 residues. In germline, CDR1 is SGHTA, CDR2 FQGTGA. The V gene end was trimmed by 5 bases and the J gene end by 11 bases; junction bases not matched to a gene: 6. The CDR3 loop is CASSPDRGDAFF. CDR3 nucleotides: TGTGCCAGCAGCCCCGACAGGGGGGACGCTTTCTTT. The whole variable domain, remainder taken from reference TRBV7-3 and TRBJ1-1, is GAGVSQTPSNKVTEKGKYVELRCDPISGHTALYWYRQSLGQGPEFLIYFQGTGAADDSGLPNDRFFAVRPEGSVSTLKIQRTERGDSAVYLCASSPDRGDAFFGQGTRLTVV.

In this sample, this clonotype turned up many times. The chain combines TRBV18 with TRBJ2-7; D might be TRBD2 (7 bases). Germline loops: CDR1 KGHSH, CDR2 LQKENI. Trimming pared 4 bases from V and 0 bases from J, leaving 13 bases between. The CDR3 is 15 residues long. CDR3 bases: TGTGCCAGCTCACTCGAGGGGGGGAGCTCCTACGAGCAGTACTTC. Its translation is CASSLEGGSSYEQYF.

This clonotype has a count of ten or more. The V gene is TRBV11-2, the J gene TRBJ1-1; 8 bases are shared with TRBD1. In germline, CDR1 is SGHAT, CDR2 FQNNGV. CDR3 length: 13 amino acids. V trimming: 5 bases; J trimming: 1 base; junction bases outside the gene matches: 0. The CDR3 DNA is TGTGCCAGCAGCGGACAGGGGAACACTGAAGCTTTCTTT. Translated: CASSGQGNTEAFF.

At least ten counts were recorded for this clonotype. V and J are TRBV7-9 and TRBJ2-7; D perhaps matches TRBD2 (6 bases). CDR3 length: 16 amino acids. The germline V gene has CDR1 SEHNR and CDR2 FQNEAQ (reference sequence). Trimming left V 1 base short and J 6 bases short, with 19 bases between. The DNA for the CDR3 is TGTGCCAGCAGCTTAGGGCCTGGTGGGGCGGGGAGCGAGCAGTACGTC. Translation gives CASSLGPGGAGSEQYV.

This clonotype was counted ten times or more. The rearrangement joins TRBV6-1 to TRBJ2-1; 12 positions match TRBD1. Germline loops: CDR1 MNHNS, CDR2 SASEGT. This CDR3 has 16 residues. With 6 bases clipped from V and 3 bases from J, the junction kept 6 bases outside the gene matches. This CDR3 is CASSKGTGGLYNEQFF. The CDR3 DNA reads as TGTGCCAGCAGCAAGGGGACAGGGGGCCTCTACAATGAGCAGTTCTTC.

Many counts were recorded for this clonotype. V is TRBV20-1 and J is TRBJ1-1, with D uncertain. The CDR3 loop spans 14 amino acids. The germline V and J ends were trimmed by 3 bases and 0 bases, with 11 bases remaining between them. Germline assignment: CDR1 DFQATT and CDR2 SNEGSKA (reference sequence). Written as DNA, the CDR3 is TGCAGTGCTAGTCCCGGCTACATGAACACTGAAGCTTTCTTT. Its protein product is CSASPGYMNTEAFF.

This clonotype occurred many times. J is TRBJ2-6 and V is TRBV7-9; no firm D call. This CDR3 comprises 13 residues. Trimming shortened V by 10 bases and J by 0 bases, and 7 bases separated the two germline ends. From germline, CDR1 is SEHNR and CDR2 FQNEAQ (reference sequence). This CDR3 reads CATSSSGANVLTF. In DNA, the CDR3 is TGTGCCACGTCGTCCTCTGGGGCCAACGTCCTGACTTTC.

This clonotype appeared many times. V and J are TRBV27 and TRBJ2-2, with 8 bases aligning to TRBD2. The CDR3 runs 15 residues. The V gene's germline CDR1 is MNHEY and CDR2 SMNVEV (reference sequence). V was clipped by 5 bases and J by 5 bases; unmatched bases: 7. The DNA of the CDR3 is TGTGCCAGCAGTCCGGGGGGGCGGAGGACCGGGGAGCTGTTTTTT. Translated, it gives CASSPGGRRTGELFF.

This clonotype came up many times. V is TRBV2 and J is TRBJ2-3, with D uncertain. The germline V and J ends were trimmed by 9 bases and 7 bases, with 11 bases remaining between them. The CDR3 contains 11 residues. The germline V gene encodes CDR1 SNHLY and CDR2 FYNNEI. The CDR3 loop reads CASRVHYTQYF. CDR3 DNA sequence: TGTGCCAGTCGGGTCCACTATACGCAGTATTTT.

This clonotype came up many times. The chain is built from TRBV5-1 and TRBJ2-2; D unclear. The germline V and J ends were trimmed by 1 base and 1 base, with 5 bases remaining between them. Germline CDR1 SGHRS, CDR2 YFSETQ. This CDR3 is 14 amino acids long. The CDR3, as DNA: TGCGCCAGCAGCTTGATAGGGAACACCGGGGAGCTGTTTTTT. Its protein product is CASSLIGNTGELFF.

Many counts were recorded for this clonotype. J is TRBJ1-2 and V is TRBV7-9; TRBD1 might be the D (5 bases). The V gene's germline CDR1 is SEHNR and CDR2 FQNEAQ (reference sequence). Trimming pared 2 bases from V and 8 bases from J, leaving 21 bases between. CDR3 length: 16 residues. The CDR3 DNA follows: TGTGCCAGCAGCTTAAACTCTTGGAATCAGGGCGAGGGCTACACCTTC. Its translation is CASSLNSWNQGEGYTF. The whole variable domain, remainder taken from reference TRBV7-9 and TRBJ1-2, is DTGVSQNPRHKITKRGQNVTFRCDPISEHNRLYWYRQTLGQGPEFLTYFQNEAQLEKSRLLSDRFSAERPKGSFSTLEIQRTEQGDSAMYLCASSLNSWNQGEGYTFGSGTRLTVV.

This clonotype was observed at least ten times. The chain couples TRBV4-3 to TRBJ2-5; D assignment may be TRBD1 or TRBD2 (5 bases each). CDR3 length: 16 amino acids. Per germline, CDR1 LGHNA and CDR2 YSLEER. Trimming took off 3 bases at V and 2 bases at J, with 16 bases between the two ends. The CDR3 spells CASSQGPGAGQETQYF. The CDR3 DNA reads TGCGCCAGCAGCCAGGGCCCCGGGGCAGGGCAAGAGACCCAGTACTTC.

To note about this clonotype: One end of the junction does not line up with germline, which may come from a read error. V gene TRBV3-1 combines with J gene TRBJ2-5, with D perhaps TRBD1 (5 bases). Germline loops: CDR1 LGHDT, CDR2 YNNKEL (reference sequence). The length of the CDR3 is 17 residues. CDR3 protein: CASCQEDILWGQETQYF. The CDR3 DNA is TGTGCCAGCTGCCAAGAGGACATCCTTTGGGGCCAAGAGACCCAGTACTTC.

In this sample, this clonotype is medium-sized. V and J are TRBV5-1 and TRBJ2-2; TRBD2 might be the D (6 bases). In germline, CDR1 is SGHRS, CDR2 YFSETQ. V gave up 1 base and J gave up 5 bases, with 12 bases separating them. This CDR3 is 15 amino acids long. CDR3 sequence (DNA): TGCGCCAGCAGCTTGCTGGCTAGCGAGACCGGGGAGCTGTTTTTT. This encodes CASSLLASETGELFF.

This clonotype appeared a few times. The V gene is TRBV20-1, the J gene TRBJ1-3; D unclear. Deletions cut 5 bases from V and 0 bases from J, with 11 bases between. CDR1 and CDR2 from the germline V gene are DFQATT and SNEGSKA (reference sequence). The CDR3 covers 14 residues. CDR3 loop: CSAQRRSSGNTIYF. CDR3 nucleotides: TGCAGTGCTCAGAGGCGAAGCTCTGGAAACACCATATATTTT.

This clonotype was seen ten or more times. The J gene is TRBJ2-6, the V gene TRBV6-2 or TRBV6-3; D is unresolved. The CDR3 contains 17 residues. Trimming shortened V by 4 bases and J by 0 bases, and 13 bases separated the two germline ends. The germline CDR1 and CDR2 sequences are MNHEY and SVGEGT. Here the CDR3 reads CASSFRVQTSGANVLTF. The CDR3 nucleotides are TGTGCCAGCAGTTTTCGAGTACAGACCTCTGGGGCCAACGTCCTGACTTTC.

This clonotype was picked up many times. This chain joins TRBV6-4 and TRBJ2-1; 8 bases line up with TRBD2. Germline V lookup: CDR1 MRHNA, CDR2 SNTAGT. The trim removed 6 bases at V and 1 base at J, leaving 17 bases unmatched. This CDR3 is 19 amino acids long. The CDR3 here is CASSHGAGGAVMSYNEQFF. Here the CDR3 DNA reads TGTGCCAGCAGCCACGGTGCGGGGGGCGCGGTTATGTCCTACAATGAGCAGTTCTTC.

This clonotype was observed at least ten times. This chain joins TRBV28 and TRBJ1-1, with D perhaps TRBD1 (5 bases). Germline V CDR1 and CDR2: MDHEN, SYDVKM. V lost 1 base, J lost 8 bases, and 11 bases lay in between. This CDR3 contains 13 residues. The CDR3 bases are TGTGCCAGCAGTTTATCCCGCGGGGGGGAAGCTTTCTTT. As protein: CASSLSRGGEAFF.

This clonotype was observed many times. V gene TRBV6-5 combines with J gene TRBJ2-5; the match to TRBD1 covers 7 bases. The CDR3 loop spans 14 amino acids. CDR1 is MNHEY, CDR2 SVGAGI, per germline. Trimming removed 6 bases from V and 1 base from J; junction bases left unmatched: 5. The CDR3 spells CASSHRTGQETQYF. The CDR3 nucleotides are TGTGCCAGCAGCCACAGGACAGGCCAAGAGACCCAGTACTTC.

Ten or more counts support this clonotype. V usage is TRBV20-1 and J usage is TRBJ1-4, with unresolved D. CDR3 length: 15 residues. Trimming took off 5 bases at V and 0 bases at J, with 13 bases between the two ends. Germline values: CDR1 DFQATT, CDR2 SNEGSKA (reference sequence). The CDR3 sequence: CSAPLPGATNEKLFF. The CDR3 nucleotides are TGCAGTGCTCCCTTACCCGGTGCAACTAATGAAAAACTGTTTTTT.